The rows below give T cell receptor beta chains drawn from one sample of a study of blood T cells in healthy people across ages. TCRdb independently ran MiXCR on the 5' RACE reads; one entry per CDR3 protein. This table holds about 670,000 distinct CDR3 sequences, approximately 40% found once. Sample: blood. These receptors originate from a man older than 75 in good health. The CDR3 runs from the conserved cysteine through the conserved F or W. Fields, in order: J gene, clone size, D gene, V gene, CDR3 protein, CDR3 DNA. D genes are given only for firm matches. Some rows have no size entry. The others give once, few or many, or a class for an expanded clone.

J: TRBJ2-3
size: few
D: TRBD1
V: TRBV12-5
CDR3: CASALQGSTDTQYF
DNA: TGTGCTAGTGCCTTACAGGGGTCCACAGATACGCAGTATTTT

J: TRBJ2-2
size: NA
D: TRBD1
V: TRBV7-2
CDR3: CASREGTESTGELFF
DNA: TGTGCCAGCAGAGAGGGGACAGAGAGCACCGGGGAGCTGTTTTTT

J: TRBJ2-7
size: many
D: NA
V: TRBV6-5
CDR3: CASSYNYEQYF
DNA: TGTGCCAGCAGTTACAACTACGAGCAGTACTTC

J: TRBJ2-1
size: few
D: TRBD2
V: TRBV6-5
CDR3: CASSYARTSGRGGNEQFF
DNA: TGTGCCAGCAGTTACGCAAGGACTAGCGGGAGAGGGGGCAATGAGCAGTTCTTC

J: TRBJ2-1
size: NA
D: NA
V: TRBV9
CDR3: CASSASGGGPPEQFF
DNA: TGTGCCAGCAGCGCATCGGGCGGGGGCCCACCTGAGCAGTTCTTC

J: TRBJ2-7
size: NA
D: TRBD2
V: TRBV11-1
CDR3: CASSSGTSASYEQYF
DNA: TGTGCCAGCAGTTCCGGGACTAGCGCCTCCTACGAGCAGTACTTC

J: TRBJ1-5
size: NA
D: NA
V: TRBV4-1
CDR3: CASSQAWGSNQPQHF
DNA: TGCGCCAGCAGCCAAGCTTGGGGGAGCAATCAGCCCCAGCATTTT

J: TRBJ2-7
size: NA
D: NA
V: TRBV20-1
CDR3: CSARDFQGAYEQYF
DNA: TGCAGTGCTAGAGATTTCCAGGGTGCCTACGAGCAGTACTTC

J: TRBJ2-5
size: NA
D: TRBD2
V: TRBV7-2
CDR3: CAGSLAGAFIQETQYF
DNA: TGTGCCGGCAGCTTAGCGGGGGCCTTTATTCAAGAGACCCAGTACTTC

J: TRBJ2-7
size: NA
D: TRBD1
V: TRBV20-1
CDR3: CSANGDRGRLYEQYF
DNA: TGCAGTGCCAATGGGGACAGGGGGCGTCTATACGAGCAGTACTTC

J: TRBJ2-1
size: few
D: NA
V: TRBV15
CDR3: CATSTPGTRTGNEQFF
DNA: TGTGCCACCAGCACCCCCGGGACACGGACGGGCAATGAGCAGTTCTTC

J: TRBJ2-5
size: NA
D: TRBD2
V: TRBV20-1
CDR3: CSAPPGGDYNEQYF
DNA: TGCAGTGCTCCGCCGGGGGGGGACTACAATGAGCAGTACTTC

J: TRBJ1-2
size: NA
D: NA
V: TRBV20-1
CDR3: CSARTAYGYTF
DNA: TGCAGTGCTCGGACCGCCTATGGCTACACCTTC

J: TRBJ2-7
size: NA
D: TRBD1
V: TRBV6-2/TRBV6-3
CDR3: CASSYRDRDEQYF
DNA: TGTGCCAGCAGTTACCGGGACAGGGACGAGCAGTACTTC

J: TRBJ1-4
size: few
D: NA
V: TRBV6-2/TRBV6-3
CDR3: CASSPGNEKLFF
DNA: TGTGCCAGCAGTCCTGGGAATGAAAAACTGTTTTTT

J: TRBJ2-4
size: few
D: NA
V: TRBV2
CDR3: CASTLQGLAKNIQYF
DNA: TGTGCCAGCACCCTACAGGGTCTAGCCAAAAACATTCAGTACTTC

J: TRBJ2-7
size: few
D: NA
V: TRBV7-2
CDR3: CASSLKGVAYEQYF
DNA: TGTGCCAGCAGCTTAAAAGGGGTTGCTTACGAGCAGTACTTC

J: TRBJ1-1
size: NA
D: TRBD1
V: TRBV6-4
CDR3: CASKTGQSNTEAFF
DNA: TGTGCCAGCAAAACGGGACAGTCGAACACTGAAGCTTTCTTT

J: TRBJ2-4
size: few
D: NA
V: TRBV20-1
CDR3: CSAIEQRLAKNIQYF
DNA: TGCAGTGCTATAGAGCAGAGATTAGCCAAAAACATTCAGTACTTC

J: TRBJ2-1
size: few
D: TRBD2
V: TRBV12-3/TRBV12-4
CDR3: CASSLAGGINEQFF
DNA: TGTGCCAGCAGTCTAGCGGGAGGGATCAATGAGCAGTTCTTC

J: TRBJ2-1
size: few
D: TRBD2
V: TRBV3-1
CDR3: CASSQLWTSGKNNEQFF
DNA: TGTGCCAGCAGCCAACTCTGGACTAGCGGGAAAAACAATGAGCAGTTCTTC

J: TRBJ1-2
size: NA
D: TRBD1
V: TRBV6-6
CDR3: CASSLPGQGLYGYTF
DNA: TGTGCCAGCAGCCTCCCGGGACAGGGACTCTATGGCTACACCTTC

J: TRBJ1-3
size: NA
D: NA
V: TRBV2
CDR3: CASSGDTGNTIYF
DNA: TGTGCCAGCAGTGGGGACACTGGAAACACCATATATTTT

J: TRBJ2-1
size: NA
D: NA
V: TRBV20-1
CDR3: CSARGGLARNNEQFF
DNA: TGCAGTGCTAGGGGTGGGCTAGCGAGAAACAATGAGCAGTTCTTC

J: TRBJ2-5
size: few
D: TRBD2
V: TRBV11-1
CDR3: CASSPNAGRTREQYF
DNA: TGTGCCAGCAGCCCGAATGCCGGGAGGACTAGGGAGCAGTACTTC

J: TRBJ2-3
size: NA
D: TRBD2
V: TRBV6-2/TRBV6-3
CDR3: CASSRMSVAGYITDTQYF
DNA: TGTGCCAGCAGCCGAATGAGTGTAGCGGGATATATCACAGATACGCAGTATTTT

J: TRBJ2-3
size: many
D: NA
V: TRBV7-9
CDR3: CASSSPWRPAGTQYF
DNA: TGTGCCAGCAGCTCCCCTTGGCGCCCGGCGGGTACGCAGTATTTT

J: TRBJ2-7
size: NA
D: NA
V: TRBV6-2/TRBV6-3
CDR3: CASHDAGLYEQYF
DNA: TGTGCCAGCCACGACGCGGGGCTTTACGAGCAGTACTTC